The rows below give T cell receptor beta chains drawn from one sample of a study of persistence of HIV-infected CD4 T cells. Assay: immunoSEQ multiplex PCR; the TCRdb copy retains only in-frame clones and omits some. The repertoire holds some 48,000 clones, with around 72% as singletons. Their cognate antigens are unknown. The source was CD4+ T cells sorted from PBMCs after approximately 20-hour stimulation, collected from a patient who received antiretroviral therapy. Receptors originate from an adult man with HIV who was CMV-seropositive. Each CDR3 is given with its conserved first and last residue. D genes are given only for firm matches. Clone size appears in some rows only: once, few, many, or a class for an expanded clone.

V gene	D gene	clone size	J gene	CDR3 DNA	CDR3 protein
TRBV30	.	.	TRBJ1-2	TGTGCCTGGAGTCAACCCCAGGAGGGTGGCTACACCTTC	CAWSQPQEGGYTF
TRBV4-3	.	few	TRBJ1-5	TGCGCCAGCAGCCAAGAGCCCACCAGAAGCAATCAGCCCCAGCATTTT	CASSQEPTRSNQPQHF
TRBV5-4	TRBD1	.	TRBJ2-2	TGTGTTTCTAGGGGACAGGGCGCGAACACCGGGGAGCTGTTTTTT	CVSRGQGANTGELFF
TRBV6-4	TRBD1	once	TRBJ1-2	TGTGCCAGCAGTGACTCCGGGACAGGGCATGGCTACACCTTC	CASSDSGTGHGYTF
TRBV11-1	.	.	TRBJ1-1	TGTGCCAGCAGCGGAGCGGGACACACAATCACTGAAGCTTTCTTT	CASSGAGHTITEAFF
TRBV19	.	.	TRBJ1-1	TGTGCCAGTAGTATAGGTACTGAAGCTTTCTTT	CASSIGTEAFF
TRBV4-2	.	.	TRBJ2-6	TGTGCCAGCAGCCATCAAGGGACTGGGGCCAACGTCCTGACTTTC	CASSHQGTGANVLTF
TRBV10-3	TRBD2	.	TRBJ2-1	TGTGCCATCAAAGGGACTAGCGGCACCTACAATGAGCAGTTCTTC	CAIKGTSGTYNEQFF
TRBV4-2	TRBD1	.	TRBJ1-2	TGTGCCAGCAGCCAAGACGGGACAGGGTACTATGGCTACACCTTC	CASSQDGTGYYGYTF
TRBV6-5	TRBD1	few	TRBJ1-2	TGTGCCAGCAGTTACCGGCAGGGGGCGCGAGGCTACACCTTC	CASSYRQGARGYTF
TRBV5-1	.	few	TRBJ1-4	TGCGCCAGCAGCTTGTTGGGGGGCGCTTGGGAAAAACTGTTTTTT	CASSLLGGAWEKLFF
TRBV18	TRBD2	.	TRBJ2-7	TGTGCCAGCTCCAGACTAGCGAACTACGAGCAGTACTTC	CASSRLANYEQYF
TRBV27	.	.	TRBJ1-1	TGTGCCAGCAGTTTCCGCCCCGAGGGATCGAAGACTGAAGCTTTCTTT	CASSFRPEGSKTEAFF
TRBV12-5	TRBD1	.	TRBJ1-1	TGTGCTAGTGGTACAGGACAGGAGAACACTGAAGCTTTCTTT	CASGTGQENTEAFF
TRBV4-3	.	.	TRBJ1-2	TGCGCCAGCAGCTCGCTACAGGGACCTAACTATGGCTACACCTTC	CASSSLQGPNYGYTF
TRBV18	.	.	TRBJ2-6	TGTGCCAGCTCACAGGGGAGCTCTGGGGCCAACGTCCTGACTTTC	CASSQGSSGANVLTF
TRBV5-1	TRBD1	.	TRBJ1-4	TGCGCCAGCAGCATAGACCGGACAGGGCGAGAGGAAAAACTGTTTTTT	CASSIDRTGREEKLFF
TRBV7-2	TRBD1	.	TRBJ1-5	TGTGCCAGCAGCCCAAAACGGACAGGGGGGAGCAATCAGCCCCAGCATTTT	CASSPKRTGGSNQPQHF
TRBV4-2	TRBD2	.	TRBJ2-1	TGTGCCAGCAGCCCTTTAGGGGGCGGGGGGGCCAGAGAGCAGTTCTTC	CASSPLGGGGAREQFF
TRBV7-7	TRBD1	.	TRBJ2-1	TGTGCCAGCAGCGTGGACAGGGACCCCTACAATGAGCAGTTCTTC	CASSVDRDPYNEQFF
TRBV7-3	TRBD1	.	TRBJ1-3	TGTGCCAGCAGCGATACAGGGGGCGGAGGAAACACCATATATTTT	CASSDTGGGGNTIYF
TRBV10-3	TRBD1	.	TRBJ2-2	TGTGCCATCGGGGGACAGGGCACCACCGGGGAGCTGTTTTTT	CAIGGQGTTGELFF
TRBV10-3	.	.	TRBJ2-2	TGTGCCATAGGACCCAACACCGGGGAGCTGTTTTTT	CAIGPNTGELFF
TRBV27	.	.	TRBJ2-1	TGTGCCAGCAGTCTGGGGGACGACTCCTACAATGAGCAGTTCTTC	CASSLGDDSYNEQFF
TRBV30	.	.	TRBJ1-6	TGTGCCTGGAGTAGGTTACCGAACTCCTATAATTCACCCCTCCACTTT	CAWSRLPNSYNSPLHF
TRBV5-1	.	.	TRBJ1-1	TGCGCCAGCAGCTTGTTGGACAGTACGAACACTGAAGCTTTCTTT	CASSLLDSTNTEAFF
TRBV19	.	few	TRBJ2-1	TGTGCCAGTAGTACTACCCGTCTAGGCTACAATGAGCAGTTCTTC	CASSTTRLGYNEQFF
TRBV10-3	.	.	TRBJ2-7	TGTGCCATCAGTGAGTCTCGACTCCCGGGAGAGGCGAAGGAGCAGTACTTC	CAISESRLPGEAKEQYF
TRBV6-6	TRBD1	.	TRBJ1-6	TGTGCCAGCAGCGGACAGGGGAGGAATTCACCCCTCCACTTT	CASSGQGRNSPLHF